This TCR beta chain was profiled in a study of cytomegalovirus exposure and HLA in healthy donors. Donors were ostensibly healthy at sampling, although undocumented immune exposures were probable. The length of the CDR3 is 14 residues. Germline values: CDR1 MNHNY, CDR2 SVGAGI (reference sequence). V dropped 6 bases and J dropped 9; count of bases not matched to a gene: 6. 60 Vbeta and 13 Jbeta primers were used in PCR. The authors' processing: Later, an analysis found 80 million or so unique TCR beta chains, and 9.5 million to 12 million of these were shared. Only in-frame clones appear in the TCRdb table, and some are missing; sequencing was by immunoSEQ multiplex PCR. V and J calls and clone size are those listed in that table; D and trimming were worked out from the DNA. The ten top clones account for about 6%, within a sample of around 88,000 clones.

J is TRBJ1-6 and V is TRBV6-6; 9 nucleotides align to TRBD1. The sample comprised PBMCs. This TCR was sampled from a girl between 5 and 17 years old in good health and CMV-seropositive. The CDR3 here is CASRVDRGGSPLHF. In DNA, the CDR3 is TGTGCCAGCAGGGTGGACAGGGGAGGTTCACCCCTCCACTTT.